The subject of this entry is one T cell receptor (beta chain). What it binds is unknown. This entry comes from a study of cytomegalovirus exposure and HLA in healthy donors. Turning to the study itself: Approximately 200 million T cells yielded more than 90 million unique TCR beta sequences in earlier analysis. Notes on the study in general: Cytomegalovirus status was reportedly diagnosed by the classifier with high specificity and sensitivity. As a later analysis revealed, the rate of TCR association differed by HLA locus, with DRB1 most and HLA-C fewest. TCR beta V- and J-gene trimming, according to a later analysis, was linked to a missense DCLRE1C variant.

A multiplex PCR was run with 60 Vbeta primers and 13 Jbeta primers. Some clones are missing from TCRdb's copy, which holds only in-frame ones; the method was immunoSEQ multiplex PCR. Seen here are about 99,000 clones, roughly 72% observed once, and the top ten hold approximately 5.3%. The CDR3 covers 14 residues. V was shortened by 3 bases and J by 0 bases, with 7 bases between the two germline ends. Germline CDR1 is KGHSH and CDR2 is LQKENI. The sequenced sample was PBMCs. The chain is built from TRBV18 and TRBJ2-3; D is undetermined. The source of this sequence is a woman aged 18 to 35 in good health and CMV-seropositive. CDR3 DNA: TGTGCCAGCTCACCCCAGACTAGCACAGATACGCAGTATTTT. This sequence encodes CASSPQTSTDTQYF. Full variable domain (remainder filled in from reference TRBV18 and TRBJ2-3): NAGVMQNPRHLVRRRGQEARLRCSPMKGHSHVYWYRQLPEEGLKFMVYLQKENIIDESGMPKERFSAEFPKEGPSILRIQQVVRGDSAAYFCASSPQTSTDTQYFGPGTRLTVL.